This is a list of T cell receptor beta chains from one sample in a study of Ad26.COV2.S vaccination and SARS-CoV-2 variants. Clones were sequenced by immunoSEQ multiplex PCR, and TCRdb holds only the in-frame ones, with some missing. The sample shows around 450,000 clones, approximately 90% of them seen only once. The source was peripheral blood, collected in a trial of Ad26.COV2.S vaccine versus placebo. These receptors came from a person between 18 and 59 years old who received the Ad26.COV2.S COVID-19 vaccine or a placebo. The CDR3 runs from the conserved cysteine through the conserved F or W.

J | length | V | CDR3
TRBJ2-5 | 16 | TRBV11-2 | CASSLAGFPGLETQYF
TRBJ2-1 | 17 | TRBV7-2 | CASSLVPRLAGQDEQFF
TRBJ1-1 | 16 | TRBV15 | CATSRPGTGYYTEAFF
TRBJ2-7 | 15 | TRBV7-2 | CASSFASGRDYEQYF
TRBJ2-7 | 13 | TRBV7-6 | CASRPGGSYEQYF
TRBJ2-7 | 13 | TRBV10-1 | CASSETGTGEQYF
TRBJ2-7 | 15 | TRBV5-1 | CASSPTLGQGHEQYF
TRBJ1-1 | 12 | TRBV21-1 | CASSKWGSEAFF
TRBJ2-1 | 17 | TRBV5-1 | CASSYVLDRIDYNEQFF
TRBJ2-5 | 14 | TRBV5-4 | CASSFTGGQETQYF
TRBJ1-6 | 13 | TRBV4-3 | CASSQAEHSPLHF
TRBJ1-2 | 14 | TRBV6-1 | CASSEVQGAYGYTF
TRBJ1-2 | 14 | TRBV9 | CASNNWGEDYGYTF
TRBJ2-3 | 15 | TRBV19 | CASSIAGVLSDTQYF
TRBJ2-2 | 16 | TRBV6-5 | CASSYSTFPKWGELFF
TRBJ1-2 | 15 | TRBV9 | CASSVGQGINYGYTF
TRBJ2-1 | 17 | TRBV7-9 | CASSPPGLAEGYNEQFF
TRBJ2-4 | 11 | TRBV7-8 | CASSTQNIQYF
TRBJ2-7 | 15 | TRBV30 | CAWSNKRGLWTEQYF
TRBJ2-1 | 15 | TRBV12-5 | CASGAGTGVWNEQFF
TRBJ1-6 | 15 | TRBV14 | CASSQGSSYNSPLHF
TRBJ1-3 | 18 | TRBV12-5 | CASGLALIRTGSGNTIYF
TRBJ2-5 | 14 | TRBV2 | CASREGPSVETQYF
TRBJ2-5 | 14 | TRBV3-1/TRBV3-2 | CASSPAGGSETQYF
TRBJ2-5 | 13 | TRBV3-1/TRBV3-2 | CASSQLGKRTQYF
TRBJ1-2 | 14 | TRBV18 | CASSPGTGMHGYTF
TRBJ2-6 | 17 | TRBV5-4 | CASSPRGLSFGANVLTF
TRBJ1-2 | 15 | TRBV4-1 | CASSQEQATNYGYTF
TRBJ1-4 | 17 | TRBV29-1 | CSARDRGPSAGNEKLFF
TRBJ1-6 | 15 | TRBV21-1 | CASSNRDQSNSPLHF
TRBJ2-1 | 17 | TRBV11-2 | CASTPSSGRAGYNEQFF
TRBJ2-2 | 16 | TRBV28 | CASSLVSGRNTGELFF
TRBJ2-1 | 19 | TRBV7-9 | CASSLGVAGRQYSYNEQFF
TRBJ2-3 | 15 | TRBV25-1 | CASSQWGLAVESQYF
TRBJ1-1 | 15 | TRBV18 | CASSPVAVGNTEAFF